This T cell receptor (beta chain) is from a study of human T cells and chemical hapten exposure. Broader study findings: TCRs exceeding a frequency of 1 in 1000 stayed unchanged under DPC sensitization.

The time point: patch test 2, 6 weeks after DPC sensitization. Treatment reported: therapeutic diphenylcyclopropenone sensitization with weekly scalp DPC. This clonotype was seen a handful of times. The antigen is not known. MiXCR, applied by TCRdb to the RACE reads, yields one record per CDR3 protein. The sample has about 140,000 distinct CDR3 sequences; around 11% are singletons. The CDR3 is 14 amino acids. The V gene's germline CDR1 is SGHAT and CDR2 FQNNGV. The V gene lost 0 bases and the J gene lost 7 bases, with 12 bases spanning the gap. This sequence joins TRBV11-2 and TRBJ1-1; D is ambiguous. The receptor was derived from a woman in her fifties or sixties with alopecia areata. Some clones in this sample may be carry-over from other donors' samples. The material sequenced was whole blood, taken in connection with sensitization to the hapten diphenylcyclopropenone (DPC). In nucleotides, the CDR3 is TGTGCCAGCAGCTTAGAAGGGCTATGGGGTGAAGCTTTCTTT. Its translation is CASSLEGLWGEAFF.